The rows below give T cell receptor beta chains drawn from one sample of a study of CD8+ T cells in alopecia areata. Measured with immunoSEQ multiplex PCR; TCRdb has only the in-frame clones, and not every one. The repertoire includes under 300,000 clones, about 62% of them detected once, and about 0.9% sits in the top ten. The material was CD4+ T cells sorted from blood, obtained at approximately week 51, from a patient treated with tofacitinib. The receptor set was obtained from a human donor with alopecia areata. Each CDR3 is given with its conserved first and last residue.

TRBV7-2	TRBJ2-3	CASSRSGGDTQYF
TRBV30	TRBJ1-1	CAWSGIMNTEAFF
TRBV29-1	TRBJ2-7	CSVAASVYEQYF
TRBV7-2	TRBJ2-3	CASSLGHNTDTQYF
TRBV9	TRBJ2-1	CASSALVGGLSQFF
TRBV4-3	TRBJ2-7	CASSRDSAYEQYF
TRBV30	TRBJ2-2	CAWSVLAGAGGELFF
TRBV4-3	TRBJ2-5	CASSQEPFSGAGETQYF
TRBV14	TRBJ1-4	CASSQDLAGGGEKLFF
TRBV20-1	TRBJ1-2	CSAGAVYGYTF
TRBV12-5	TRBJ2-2	CASGLGLGSIRTGELFF
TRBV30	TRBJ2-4	CAWAEDLAKNIQYF
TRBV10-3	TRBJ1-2	CAIRGTGGYGYTF
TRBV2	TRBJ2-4	CASSAEVKDIQYF
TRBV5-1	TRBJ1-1	CASRSGTGDSEAFF
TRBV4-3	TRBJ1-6	CASSQIGMPHNSPLHF
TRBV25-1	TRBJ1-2	CASSEPPNYGYTF
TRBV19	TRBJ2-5	CASSIPPPGETQYF
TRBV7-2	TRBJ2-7	CASSSSPGNNGQYF
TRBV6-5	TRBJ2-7	CASISGSSYEQYF
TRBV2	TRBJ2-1	CASSPDRSSYNEQFF
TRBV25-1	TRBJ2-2	CASSEWGTGGTGELFF
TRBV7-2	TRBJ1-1	CASNSRESSEAFF
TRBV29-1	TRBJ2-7	CSVVDRALPLEQYF
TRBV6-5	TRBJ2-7	CASSLTGGYYEQYF
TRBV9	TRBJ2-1	CASSIGQHNEQFF
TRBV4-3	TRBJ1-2	CASSRNRGEGYTF
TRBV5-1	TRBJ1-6	CASSLDQNSPLHF
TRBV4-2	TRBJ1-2	CASSQDRSGAYGYTF
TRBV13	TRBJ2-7	CASSFNRIAYEQYF
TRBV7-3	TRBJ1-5	CASSSQGGEPQPQHF
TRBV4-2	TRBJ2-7	CASSQELAAHEQYF
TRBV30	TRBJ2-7	CAWKGYSYEQYF
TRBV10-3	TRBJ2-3	CAISGRSDTQYF
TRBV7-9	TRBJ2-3	CASSQDRGQDTQYF
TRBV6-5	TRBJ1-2	CASSAGIPRGGYTF
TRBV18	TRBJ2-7	CASSQRGLAYEQYF
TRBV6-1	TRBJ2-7	CASSEAYDRGEYF
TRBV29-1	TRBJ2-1	CSVAPGTEQFF
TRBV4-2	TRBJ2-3	CASSPQMYGGADTQYF
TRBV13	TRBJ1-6	CASSRRTGGADSPLHF
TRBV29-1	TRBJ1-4	CSVGQHGEKLFF
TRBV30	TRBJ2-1	CAWSARLAPRGDEQFF
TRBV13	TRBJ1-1	CASSLVVGDRDPEAFF
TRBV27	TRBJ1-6	CASSFVRLDNSPLHF
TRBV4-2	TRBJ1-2	CASSQANYGYTF
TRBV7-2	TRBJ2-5	CASSLVGTGVGTQYF
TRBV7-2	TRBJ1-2	CASSPPGRYYGYTF
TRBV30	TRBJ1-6	CAWRSQDNSPLHF
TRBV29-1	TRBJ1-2	CSVGGRTNYGYTF
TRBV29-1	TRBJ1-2	CSASLDRMGGYTF
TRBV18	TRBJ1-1	CASSPRTGEAFF
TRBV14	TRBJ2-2	CASSRRERSGELFF